Presented here are 15 T cell receptor beta chains from one specimen sequenced in a study of cytomegalovirus exposure and HLA in healthy donors. The PCR used 60 Vbeta and 13 Jbeta primers. Profiled with immunoSEQ multiplex PCR; TCRdb holds only in-frame clones, not every one. The sample contains roughly 100,000 clones, just over 70% of which appear only once. Material: PBMCs. These TCRs come from a boy aged 5-17 years in good health and CMV-seronegative.

The chain couples TRBV30 to TRBJ1-1; D gene unclear. The CDR3 runs 14 residues. The germline gives CDR1 GTSNPN, CDR2 SVGIG (reference sequence). Trimming took off 0 bases at V and 6 bases at J, with 14 bases between the two ends. CDR3: CAWSVGFGSAEAFF. The CDR3 DNA is TGTGCCTGGAGTGTTGGGTTTGGGAGCGCTGAAGCTTTCTTT.

This clone was seen only a few times. Here the CDR3 DNA reads TGTGCCACCTCGGGACAGGGGAGGGTTGAAGCTTTCTTT. It translates to CATSGQGRVEAFF. This chain links TRBV2 with TRBJ1-1; 10 positions match TRBD1. The CDR3 is made up of 13 amino acids. After removal of 10 bases from V and 7 bases from J, the junction contained 9 bases not matched to a gene. Germline V gene data show CDR1 as SNHLY and CDR2 as FYNNEI.

The V call is TRBV28, the J call TRBJ2-2; D may be TRBD2 (6 bases). CDR1 MDHEN and CDR2 SYDVKM come from the germline V gene. The CDR3 has 15 residues. V was cut by 1 base and J by 2 bases, with 8 bases left in between. The chain's CDR3 is CASSLSGTNTGELFF. CDR3 DNA: TGTGCCAGCAGTTTATCTGGGACTAACACCGGGGAGCTGTTTTTT.

The J gene is TRBJ2-7, the V gene TRBV5-1, with 11 bases aligning to TRBD2. This CDR3 has 15 amino acids. J gave up 7 bases and V 0 bases, and 6 bases lay outside the gene matches. Germline V lookup: CDR1 SGHRS, CDR2 YFSETQ. Here the CDR3 DNA reads TGCGCCAGCAGCTTGGTAGCGGGAGGGGGTCGGGAGCAGTACTTC. This sequence encodes CASSLVAGGGREQYF.

This chain connects TRBV5-6 to TRBJ2-6; tentative D call: TRBD1 (6 bases). The V gene's germline CDR1 is SGHDT and CDR2 YYEEEE. The V and J ends lost 3 bases and 3 bases respectively, with 10 bases between them. The CDR3 has 15 amino acids. The CDR3 loop reads CASSSQGFGANVLTF. In DNA, the CDR3 is TGTGCCAGCAGCTCGCAGGGGTTTGGGGCCAACGTCCTGACTTTC.

This clone was detected a few times. V usage is TRBV10-3 and J usage is TRBJ1-1, with D tentatively TRBD1 (5 bases). Trimming removed 0 bases from V and 0 bases from J, with 8 bases in between. The CDR3 runs to 15 residues. CDR1 ENHRY and CDR2 SYGVKD come from the germline V gene. The CDR3 loop is CAISESTDLNTEAFF. The CDR3 DNA reads TGTGCCATCAGTGAGTCGACAGACTTGAACACTGAAGCTTTCTTT.

This clone was counted once. The gene calls are TRBV6-1 and TRBJ1-5, with TRBD1 identical over 10 bases. The V gene end was trimmed by 5 bases and the J gene end by 4 bases; junction bases not matched to a gene: 5. In germline, CDR1 is MNHNS, CDR2 SASEGT. The length of the CDR3 is 15 residues. Here the CDR3 reads CASSFGTGVNQPQHF. The CDR3 nucleotides are TGTGCCAGCAGTTTCGGGACAGGGGTGAATCAGCCCCAGCATTTT.

CDR3 region: CASSFRGTGTDTQYF. The CDR3, as DNA: TGTGCCAGCAGTTTCAGGGGGACAGGGACAGATACGCAGTATTTT. The chain has TRBV28 and TRBJ2-3, with 9 bases fitting TRBD1. The V segment lost 3 bases and the J segment 3 bases; nucleotides outside the gene matches: 4. The CDR3 spans 15 residues. Germline CDR1 reads MDHEN; CDR2 reads SYDVKM.

The J gene is TRBJ1-1, the V gene TRBV5-6; D is possibly TRBD1 (5 bases). CDR3 length: 13 residues. The germline CDR1 and CDR2 sequences are SGHDT and YYEEEE. The V end was cut by 0 bases, the J end by 9 bases, with 12 bases between. The CDR3 DNA reads as TGTGCCAGCAGCTTGGCTGACAGACAGAAAGCTTTCTTT. It yields the protein CASSLADRQKAFF.

The chain couples TRBV9 to TRBJ1-3; 7 nucleotides agree with TRBD1. The CDR3 consists of 14 residues. With V trimmed by 3 bases and J by 2 bases, 2 bases remained unmatched. CDR1 is SGDLS and CDR2 is YYNGEE in the germline V gene. The CDR3 loop is CASSETGTGNTIYF. The CDR3 DNA follows: TGTGCCAGCAGCGAGACAGGGACTGGAAACACCATATATTTT.

The chain has TRBV11-2 and TRBJ1-5, with D possibly TRBD1 on 5 matching bases. CDR1 and CDR2 (germline): SGHAT, FQNNGV. V shed 5 bases and J shed 4 bases, with 15 bases lying between them. The CDR3 has 15 amino acids. The CDR3 reads CASSQGRGPNQPQHF. The CDR3 DNA is TGTGCCAGCAGCCAAGGTAGGGGTCCGAATCAGCCCCAGCATTTT.

CDR3 bases: TGTGCCAGCAAAGGGGGCACCTACTATGGCTACACCTTC. This codes for CASKGGTYYGYTF. This chain uses TRBV28 with TRBJ1-2, with 7 bases identical to TRBD1. V shed 7 bases and J 3 bases; nucleotides not matched to a gene: 5. This CDR3 is built from 13 residues. Per the germline V gene, CDR1 is MDHEN and CDR2 is SYDVKM.

The V gene is TRBV30, the J gene TRBJ1-3; 7 bases align to TRBD1. The V and J ends lost 5 bases and 0 bases, in that order; junction bases with no gene match: 10. Germline loops: CDR1 GTSNPN, CDR2 SVGIG (reference sequence). This CDR3 region has 16 residues. The CDR3 region is CAWDTGERSSGNTIYF. CDR3 nucleotides: TGTGCCTGGGATACAGGGGAAAGAAGCTCTGGAAACACCATATATTTT.

The V and J genes are TRBV7-9 and TRBJ2-5; maybe TRBD1 (5 bases). Looked up from germline, CDR1 is SEHNR and CDR2 is FQNEAQ (reference sequence). The CDR3 length is 15 residues. Trimming shortened V by 5 bases and J by 3 bases, and 16 bases separated the two germline ends. CDR3 nucleotide sequence: TGTGCCAGCAGCCCCCCCAAGACAGAAGAAGAGACCCAGTACTTC. Residues: CASSPPKTEEETQYF.

V is TRBV2 and J is TRBJ1-1; D gene unclear. CDR3 length equals 14 residues. The germline gives CDR1 SNHLY, CDR2 FYNNEI. With 8 bases removed from V and 2 bases from J, the gap between germline ends came to 15 bases. CDR3 DNA sequence: TGTGCCAGCTCATGGCGGTCGGAAAACACTGAAGCTTTCTTT. Protein product: CASSWRSENTEAFF.